Shown below are 29 T cell receptor beta chains from a single sample sequenced in a study of neurological immune-mediated disorders. One entry per CDR3 protein results from TCRdb running MiXCR on the 5' RACE reads. The table lists around 67,000 distinct CDR3 sequences, less than 5.5% of them singletons. Sequenced input: PBMCs. These receptors were collected from a man younger than 30 with multiple sclerosis.

This clonotype has a count of ten or more. The chain links TRBV12-3 or TRBV12-4 to TRBJ1-6; weak D call: TRBD1 (5 bases). V was clipped by 6 bases and J by 7 bases, with 10 bases between them. The CDR3 length is 13 residues. In nucleotides, the CDR3 is TGTGCCAGCAGCGGGACGGGGAATTCACCCCTCCACTTT. Translated, it gives CASSGTGNSPLHF.

This clonotype showed up many times. The CDR3 sequence is CASRPQGRGLNTEAFF. The CDR3 DNA follows: TGTGCCAGCAGGCCGCAGGGGAGGGGGCTGAACACTGAAGCTTTCTTT. The V and J genes are TRBV12-3 or TRBV12-4 and TRBJ1-1; the match to TRBD1 covers 7 bases. V was pared by 6 bases and J by 0 bases, with 10 bases of the junction left unmatched. The CDR3 runs 16 residues.

This clonotype appeared many times. In nucleotides, the CDR3 is TGTGCCAGCAGCTCCTCAGGGACGGACATTCAGTACTTC. This translates into CASSSSGTDIQYF. The chain employs TRBV7-2 and TRBJ2-4; either TRBD1 or TRBD2 may fit D (5 bases each). Germline-derived CDR1 and CDR2 are SGHTA and FQGNSA. Trimming shortened V by 4 bases and J by 8 bases, and 12 bases separated the two germline ends. This CDR3 is 13 amino acids long.

This clonotype was observed at least ten times. V gene TRBV20-1 combines with J gene TRBJ2-1; D is perhaps TRBD2 (7 bases). The V and J ends lost 3 bases and 7 bases respectively, with 16 bases between them. The germline V gene has CDR1 DFQATT and CDR2 SNEGSKA (reference sequence). The length of the CDR3 is 14 residues. CDR3 nucleotide sequence: TGCAGTGCTAGTGAGGGGGGGGAGGGGAATGAGCAGTTCTTC. Translating gives CSASEGGEGNEQFF.

This clonotype has a count of ten or more. The rearrangement joins TRBV7-6 to TRBJ2-6, with D possibly TRBD1 on 6 matching bases. CDR1 and CDR2 (germline): SGHVS, FNYEAQ. The V end was cut by 5 bases, the J end by 0 bases, with 17 bases between. CDR3 length: 18 residues. CDR3 sequence reads: CASSPDWGLSSGANVLTF. Written as DNA, the CDR3 is TGTGCCAGCAGCCCGGACTGGGGGCTTAGCTCTGGGGCCAACGTCCTGACTTTC.

This clonotype came up many times. The CDR3 DNA sequence: TGCAGTGCCCCGGGACGGAGGAACACTGAAGCTTTCTTT. Translating gives CSAPGRRNTEAFF. The rearrangement links TRBV20-1 to TRBJ1-1, with a weak D call TRBD1 (5 bases). Germline loops: CDR1 DFQATT, CDR2 SNEGSKA (reference sequence). The CDR3 length is 13 residues. Trimming cost V 6 bases and J 1 base, with 12 bases left between them.

This clonotype turned up a few times. J is TRBJ2-1 and V is TRBV24-1; the D gene is possibly TRBD1 (6 bases). This CDR3 has 16 residues. Trimming removed 0 bases from V and 0 bases from J, with 8 bases in between. In germline, CDR1 is KGHDR, CDR2 SFDVKD. CDR3: CATSDLNRASYNEQFF. The CDR3 nucleotides are TGTGCCACCAGTGATTTGAACAGGGCCTCCTACAATGAGCAGTTCTTC.

This clonotype was seen repeatedly, ten times or more. The chain couples TRBV20-1 to TRBJ1-4; D not certain. The V gene lost 0 bases and the J gene lost 7 bases, with 9 bases spanning the gap. Germline lookup yields CDR1 DFQATT and CDR2 SNEGSKA (reference sequence). CDR3 size: 13 residues. The CDR3 loop reads CSARDRLGEKLFF. CDR3 bases: TGCAGTGCTAGAGATCGACTGGGTGAAAAACTGTTTTTT.

This clonotype was picked up many times. The chain links TRBV20-1 to TRBJ2-1, with a tentative D call TRBD2 (5 bases). The germline CDR1 and CDR2 sequences are DFQATT and SNEGSKA (reference sequence). The CDR3 sequence is 13 residues long. V was shortened by 0 bases and J by 10 bases, with 13 bases between the two germline ends. DNA for the CDR3: TGCAGTGCTAGAGATCGCGGGTTAAAGGAGCAGTTCTTC. Protein product: CSARDRGLKEQFF.

The table lists this clonotype with many counts. The chain is built from TRBV5-1 and TRBJ2-2; maybe TRBD1 (6 bases). V was trimmed by 0 bases and J by 5 bases, leaving 8 bases between them. There are 14 residues in the CDR3. The germline V gene has CDR1 SGHRS and CDR2 YFSETQ. The CDR3 loop reads CASSLEGGTGELFF. For the CDR3, the DNA is TGCGCCAGCAGCTTGGAAGGGGGAACCGGGGAGCTGTTTTTT.

This clonotype has a count of ten or more. The chain recombines TRBV7-6 with TRBJ2-3; D is unresolved. V shed 3 bases and J shed 2 bases, with 15 bases lying between them. Germline lookup yields CDR1 SGHVS and CDR2 FNYEAQ. CDR3 length: 16 residues. CDR3 in amino acids: CASSFEGKGYTDTQYF. DNA of the CDR3: TGTGCCAGCAGCTTTGAAGGGAAGGGTTACACAGATACGCAGTATTTT.

In its sample, this clonotype was seen a few times. A much larger clone sits a single nucleotide away, making a read error possible. The chain is built from TRBV10-3 and TRBJ1-4, with D hard to call. There are 13 residues in the CDR3. The ends were cut back, 3 bases at V and 5 bases at J, with 7 bases in the middle. From germline, CDR1 is ENHRY and CDR2 SYGVKD. The CDR3 DNA sequence: TGTGCCATCAGTGAAAAGGAGAATGAAAAACTGTTTTTT. Residues: CAISEKENEKLFF.

In this sample, this clonotype turned up many times. The DNA for the CDR3 is TGTGCCAGCAGCTTAAAGGACAGGGCCACCTACAATGAGCAGTTCTTC. Translated, it gives CASSLKDRATYNEQFF. The chain links TRBV11-2 to TRBJ2-1; the match to TRBD1 covers 8 bases. V was clipped by 2 bases and J by 2 bases; unmatched bases: 5. This CDR3 region has 16 residues. Germline V lookup: CDR1 SGHAT, CDR2 FQNNGV.

This clonotype was picked up a small number of times. A much larger clone lies a single base off, so this may be a read error. CDR3 protein: CASSFKDQEQYF. The CDR3 DNA follows: TGTGCCAGCAGCTTTAAGGATCAAGAGCAGTACTTC. The gene calls are TRBV7-9 and TRBJ2-7; D not certain. There are 12 residues in the CDR3. CDR1 and CDR2 (germline): SEHNR, FQNEAQ (reference sequence). Between the trimmed V and J ends, which lost 3 bases and 7 bases, there was a span of 10 bases.

Comments on this clonotype: A much larger clone is a single base away; this may be a read error. The chain joins TRBV10-3 to TRBJ1-1; a weak D match, TRBD1 (6 bases). Trimming took off 2 bases at V and 5 bases at J, with 18 bases between the two ends. This CDR3 has 16 amino acids. Germline CDR1 is ENHRY and CDR2 is SYGVKD. CDR3 sequence: CAISERTDMSWTEAFF. Written as DNA, the CDR3 is TGTGCCATCAGTGAGAGGACAGACATGTCTTGGACTGAAGCTTTCTTT.

This clonotype has a handful of counts. The chain is built from TRBV7-6 and TRBJ1-4; no reliable D call. Germline CDR1 reads SGHVS; CDR2 reads FNYEAQ. This CDR3 comprises 15 residues. The ends were cut back, 1 base at V and 1 base at J, with 7 bases in the middle. This chain's CDR3 is CASSLGGRTNEKLFF. CDR3 bases: TGTGCCAGCAGCTTAGGAGGGAGAACTAATGAAAAACTGTTTTTT. Complete variable domain (other parts from reference TRBV7-6 and TRBJ1-4): GAGVSQSPRYKVTKRGQDVALRCDPISGHVSLYWYRQALGQGPEFLTYFNYEAQQDKSGLPNDRFSAERPEGSISTLTIQRTEQRDSAMYRCASSLGGRTNEKLFFGSGTQLSVL.

This clonotype was observed a handful of times. At one boundary the junction diverges from the germline segment, which might be a read error. The chain has TRBV15 and TRBJ1-5, with TRBD1 identical over 7 bases. Germline V lookup: CDR1 LNHNV, CDR2 YYDKDF (reference sequence). CDR3 length: 13 amino acids. Written as DNA, the CDR3 is TGTGCCACCGGACAGGTTAGCAATCAGCCCCAGAATTTT. Encoded protein: CATGQVSNQPQNF.

This clonotype was recorded many times. This chain links TRBV7-9 with TRBJ2-7, with D perhaps assigned TRBD1 or TRBD2 (5 bases each). This CDR3 comprises 13 residues. V lost 5 bases and J 2 bases, leaving 10 bases between the germline ends. CDR1 is SEHNR, CDR2 FQNEAQ, per germline (reference sequence). In DNA, the CDR3 is TGTGCCAGCAGCCCCCGGGGACCCTACGAGCAGTACTTC. It is translated as CASSPRGPYEQYF.

The sample holds many counts of this clonotype. The chain couples TRBV5-6 to TRBJ2-1; D gene ambiguous. V was pared by 1 base and J by 9 bases, with 11 bases between. The CDR3 loop spans 13 amino acids. Germline CDR1 is SGHDT and CDR2 is YYEEEE. The CDR3, as DNA: TGTGCCAGCAGCTTGCGTTTGATCGGTGAGCAGTTCTTC. Amino acids: CASSLRLIGEQFF.

In its sample, this clonotype was seen many times. This sequence joins TRBV12-3 or TRBV12-4 and TRBJ2-7, with D possibly being TRBD1 (7 bases). V gave up 5 bases and J gave up 1 base, with 15 bases separating them. CDR3 size: 15 residues. Written as DNA, the CDR3 is TGTGCCAGCAGTACCGGTGCAGGGGGGTCCTACGAGCAGTACTTC. Protein sequence: CASSTGAGGSYEQYF.

This clonotype has a count of ten or more. This chain links TRBV7-8 with TRBJ2-2; perhaps TRBD1 as D (5 bases). Trimming took off 7 bases at V and 6 bases at J, with 18 bases between the two ends. The CDR3 sequence is 15 residues long. Germline loops: CDR1 SGHVS, CDR2 FQNEAQ. The CDR3 protein is CASTSYRGIPGELFF. The CDR3, as DNA: TGTGCCAGCACCTCATATAGGGGTATCCCCGGGGAGCTGTTTTTT.

There are many counts of this clonotype. The rearrangement joins TRBV12-3 or TRBV12-4 to TRBJ2-4; D call uncertain. Trimming cost V 7 bases and J 8 bases, with 9 bases left between them. The CDR3 runs 11 residues. The CDR3 sequence is CASTPHYIQYF. The CDR3 nucleotides read TGTGCCAGCACCCCCCATTACATTCAGTACTTC.

This clonotype was observed at least ten times. The V gene is TRBV20-1, the J gene TRBJ2-7, with 9 bases that match TRBD2. Germline trimming cut 3 bases from V and 0 bases from J; bases unmatched to any gene: 6. The CDR3 has 15 residues. Germline-derived CDR1 and CDR2 are DFQATT and SNEGSKA (reference sequence). The CDR3 reads CSASLAGGSSYEQYF. CDR3 coding DNA: TGCAGTGCTAGTCTGGCGGGAGGGTCCTCCTACGAGCAGTACTTC.

The table lists this clonotype with many counts. V is TRBV29-1 and J is TRBJ1-3; D possibly corresponds to TRBD1 (5 bases). Germline V gives CDR1 SQVTM, CDR2 ANQGSEA. This CDR3 contains 11 residues. This CDR3 reads CSAGTGNTIYF. DNA of the CDR3: TGCAGTGCAGGGACTGGAAACACCATATATTTT.

This clonotype was seen at least ten times. The J gene is TRBJ2-7, the V gene TRBV5-1; D is perhaps TRBD1 or TRBD2 (5 bases each). CDR1 SGHRS and CDR2 YFSETQ come from the germline V gene. The CDR3 consists of 14 residues. V was cut by 4 bases and J by 3 bases, with 14 bases left in between. The CDR3 DNA reads as TGCGCCAGCAGCCCTGGGGCCCGGGACTACGAGCAGTACTTC. It translates to CASSPGARDYEQYF.

This clonotype was observed once. At one end, the junction sequence differs from germline, possibly due to a read error. The chain links TRBV6-1 to TRBJ2-4; the D is unclear. The CDR3 loop spans 12 amino acids. CDR1 and CDR2 (germline): MNHNS, SASEGT. CDR3 sequence reads: CASVLDKKIQYF. DNA of the CDR3: TGTGCCAGCGTTTTAGACAAAAAAATTCAGTACTTC.

This clonotype showed up many times. The rearrangement uses TRBV24-1 and TRBJ2-1, with D perhaps matching TRBD2 (6 bases). Germline CDR1 and CDR2: KGHDR and SFDVKD. CDR3 size: 15 residues. Trimming took off 2 bases at V and 3 bases at J, with 10 bases between the two ends. CDR3 nucleotides: TGTGCCACCAGTGATTCCAGCGGGCACTACAATGAGCAGTTCTTC. Residues: CATSDSSGHYNEQFF.

The sample holds many counts of this clonotype. The chain links TRBV29-1 to TRBJ1-1, with TRBD1 as a possible D gene (6 bases). The V end was cut by 4 bases, the J end by 6 bases, with 12 bases between. The germline gives CDR1 SQVTM, CDR2 ANQGSEA. CDR3 length equals 12 residues. The CDR3 region is CSVVWGAAEAFF. For the CDR3, the DNA is TGCAGCGTTGTCTGGGGGGCCGCTGAAGCTTTCTTT.

This clonotype was picked up many times. This chain uses TRBV20-1 with TRBJ2-1; TRBD2 agrees at 7 bases. CDR1 is DFQATT and CDR2 is SNEGSKA in the germline V gene (reference sequence). CDR3 size: 17 residues. V lost 1 base to trimming and J lost 0 bases; unmatched junction nucleotides: 9. The CDR3 bases are TGCAGTGCTAGAGCGCAAGCGGGATACAGCTCCTACAATGAGCAGTTCTTC. Translation gives CSARAQAGYSSYNEQFF.